These 11 T cell receptor beta chains were sequenced from one sample in a study of PD-1 blockade in classical Hodgkin lymphoma. The time point is: cycle 4 day 1 (C4D1), after about 6 weeks of nivolumab. Exposure to brentuximab vedotin varied, and each patient had relapsed following autologous stem cell transplantation. The table came from immunoSEQ multiplex PCR; TCRdb's copy has only in-frame clones and leaves some out. Here the sample spans approximately 61,000 clones, 70% to 90% being singletons. The sample was peripheral blood mononuclear cells (PBMCs), taken before the fourth cycle of nivolumab. The receptors come from a human donor with classical Hodgkin lymphoma.

The chain employs TRBV6-5 and TRBJ1-1, with a tentative D call TRBD1 (6 bases). Germline CDR1 reads MNHEY; CDR2 reads SVGAGI. V lost 2 bases to trimming and J lost 1 base, with 11 bases between them. This CDR3 is 15 amino acids long. CDR3 sequence reads: CASSYGGARNTEAFF. CDR3 nucleotides: TGTGCCAGCAGTTACGGGGGCGCTCGGAACACTGAAGCTTTCTTT.

Of note for this clone: The sample contains more than one DNA sequence encoding this CDR3. The rearrangement joins TRBV2 to TRBJ2-7; D not resolved. Trimming left V 6 bases short and J 0 bases short, with 12 bases between. This CDR3 contains 14 residues. Germline V gene sequence: CDR1 SNHLY, CDR2 FYNNEI. CDR3 bases: TGTGCCAGCAGAACCGGGTACAGCTCCTACGAGCAGTACTTC. Amino acid sequence: CASRTGYSSYEQYF.

The chain links TRBV6-1 to TRBJ1-5; D is possibly TRBD1 (6 bases). From germline, CDR1 is MNHNS and CDR2 SASEGT. The CDR3 has 14 amino acids. V was cut by 6 bases and J by 0 bases, with 9 bases left in between. The DNA for the CDR3 is TGTGCCAGCAGCAGGGACAATAGCAATCAGCCCCAGCATTTT. It is translated as CASSRDNSNQPQHF.

The V gene is TRBV19, the J gene TRBJ1-1, with D uncertain. This CDR3 has 13 amino acids. Per germline, CDR1 LNHDA and CDR2 SQIVND (reference sequence). The V end lost 6 bases, the J end lost 7 bases, and 15 bases lay between the germline ends. CDR3 amino acids: CASSPLRAFEAFF. For the CDR3, the DNA is TGTGCCAGTAGCCCCCTACGAGCTTTTGAAGCTTTCTTT.

The chain uses TRBV7-9 and TRBJ1-2; tentative D call: TRBD1 (6 bases). The CDR3 covers 12 residues. With 5 bases removed from V and 8 bases from J, the gap between germline ends came to 12 bases. Germline V gene sequence: CDR1 SEHNR, CDR2 FQNEAQ (reference sequence). The CDR3 DNA follows: TGTGCCAGCAGCCCTCGGGACATCGGCTACACCTTC. Encoded protein: CASSPRDIGYTF.

The J gene is TRBJ1-1, the V gene TRBV7-9; 7 bases fit TRBD1. The V gene's germline CDR1 is SEHNR and CDR2 FQNEAQ (reference sequence). The CDR3 contains 16 residues. The junction had 7 bases not matched to a gene; V was cut back by 2 bases and J by 1 base. DNA of the CDR3: TGTGCCAGCAGCTTAATCGCAGGGGGAGAGAACACTGAAGCTTTCTTT. Its protein is CASSLIAGGENTEAFF.

The rearrangement uses TRBV7-2 and TRBJ2-7, with D perhaps matching TRBD2 (6 bases). Germline lookup yields CDR1 SGHTA and CDR2 FQGNSA. This CDR3 comprises 15 residues. V lost 5 bases and J lost 2, with 16 bases in between. Written as DNA, the CDR3 is TGTGCCAGCAGCCCCTTGCGGGGTTTTCCCTACGAGCAGTACTTC. It encodes CASSPLRGFPYEQYF.

This sequence joins TRBV19 and TRBJ1-1, with 9 bases lining up with TRBD1. The germline gives CDR1 LNHDA, CDR2 SQIVND (reference sequence). The CDR3 is made up of 14 amino acids. V was pared by 6 bases and J by 1 base, with 3 bases of the junction left unmatched. CDR3 region: CASRTGQGNTEAFF. The DNA of the CDR3 is TGTGCCAGTAGGACGGGACAGGGGAACACTGAAGCTTTCTTT.

The chain uses TRBV7-9 and TRBJ2-5; possible D gene TRBD1, 5 bases. The CDR3 is 17 amino acids. V lost 1 base and J 5 bases, leaving 20 bases between the germline ends. CDR1 SEHNR and CDR2 FQNEAQ come from the germline V gene (reference sequence). The CDR3 DNA sequence: TGTGCCAGCAGCTTAGGAACCGGGTCCCCAGGGTGGGAGACCCAGTACTTC. Protein product: CASSLGTGSPGWETQYF.

V gene TRBV11-1 combines with J gene TRBJ2-2; the D is unclear. Trimming removed 7 bases at V and 3 bases at J, with 12 bases between. The germline gives CDR1 SGHAT, CDR2 FQDESV (reference sequence). The CDR3 extends over 14 amino acids. CDR3 nucleotide sequence: TGTGCCAGCAAGGCCTTCGTGTACACCGGGGAGCTGTTTTTT. This translates into CASKAFVYTGELFF.

CDR3 residues: CASSPRTGWNEQFF. The CDR3 DNA reads as TGTGCCAGCAGCCCAAGGACAGGGTGGAATGAGCAGTTCTTC. The chain links TRBV7-9 to TRBJ2-1; 8 positions match TRBD1. The germline V gene encodes CDR1 SEHNR and CDR2 FQNEAQ (reference sequence). The CDR3 has 14 residues. J was trimmed by 7 bases and V by 5 bases; bases with no gene match: 7.